Below, 22 T cell receptor beta chains from the same sample are listed, as sequenced in a study of blood T cell repertoires in COVID-19. Here immunoSEQ multiplex PCR was the method, and the copy in TCRdb shows in-frame clones only, minus some. This sample carries roughly 180,000 clones, less than 85% of them seen once, and the ten largest clones take roughly 7%. Sequenced input: peripheral blood. These receptors were obtained from a human donor in a cohort sampled during active COVID-19.

The J gene is TRBJ2-3, the V gene TRBV19, with 12 bases identical to TRBD2. The CDR3 length is 16 residues. The V segment lost 5 bases and the J segment 6 bases; nucleotides outside the gene matches: 9. Germline CDR1 LNHDA, CDR2 SQIVND (reference sequence). CDR3: CASSQLAGGGADTQYF. The DNA for the CDR3 is TGTGCCAGTAGTCAGCTAGCGGGGGGGGGAGCGGATACGCAGTATTTT.

The rearrangement links TRBV7-9 to TRBJ2-1; 7 nucleotides agree with TRBD2. V was clipped by 6 bases and J by 7 bases; unmatched bases: 6. Germline V gene lookup returns CDR1 SEHNR and CDR2 FQNEAQ (reference sequence). This CDR3 spans 13 amino acids. The CDR3 loop is CASRKIGGNEQFF. DNA for the CDR3: TGTGCCAGCAGGAAAATCGGGGGGAATGAGCAGTTCTTC.

The V and J genes are TRBV5-4 and TRBJ2-7, with 7 nucleotides matching TRBD1. J was trimmed by 4 bases and V by 0 bases; bases with no gene match: 7. Germline values: CDR1 SGHNT, CDR2 YYREEE (reference sequence). This CDR3 has 15 residues. CDR3 in DNA: TGTGCCAGCAGCTTGGGAAACCGACAGGGTTACGAGCAGTACTTC. As protein: CASSLGNRQGYEQYF.

This clone came up a few times. This chain links TRBV2 with TRBJ1-1; 8 bases are a match to TRBD1. Germline loops: CDR1 SNHLY, CDR2 FYNNEI. The V and J ends lost 6 bases and 2 bases, in that order; junction bases with no gene match: 5. The CDR3 has 14 amino acids. In nucleotides, the CDR3 is TGTGCCAGCAGAGTCGGGACAGGCAACACTGAAGCTTTCTTT. Protein: CASRVGTGNTEAFF.

The V and J genes are TRBV9 and TRBJ2-7, with 8 bases fitting TRBD1. The CDR3 totals 13 residues. The V gene end was trimmed by 0 bases and the J gene end by 7 bases; junction bases not matched to a gene: 3. In germline, CDR1 is SGDLS, CDR2 YYNGEE. The CDR3 reads CASSVEQGGEQYF. In DNA form, the CDR3 reads TGTGCCAGCAGCGTAGAACAGGGGGGAGAGCAGTACTTC.

The CDR3 here is CASKETSGLYEQFF. The CDR3 coding sequence is TGTGCCAGCAAGGAGACTAGCGGCCTCTATGAGCAGTTCTTC. The chain recombines TRBV2 with TRBJ2-1; 9 nucleotides line up with TRBD2. CDR3 length: 14 residues. Trimming cost V 7 bases and J 8 bases; bases outside gene matches: 9. The germline CDR1 and CDR2 sequences are SNHLY and FYNNEI. The whole variable domain, remainder taken from reference TRBV2 and TRBJ2-1, is EPEVTQTPSHQVTQMGQEVILRCVPISNHLYFYWYRQILGQKVEFLVSFYNNEISEKSEIFDDQFSVERPDGSNFTLKIRSTKLEDSAMYFCASKETSGLYEQFFGPGTRLTVL.

This clone was seen a single time. This chain uses TRBV6-5 with TRBJ1-6; 7 bases are a match to TRBD1. Germline trimming cut 4 bases from V and 7 bases from J; bases unmatched to any gene: 4. This CDR3 spans 14 amino acids. Germline CDR1 and CDR2: MNHEY and SVGAGI. The CDR3, as DNA: TGTGCCAGCAGTTCGGGACAGAAGAATTCACCCCTCCACTTT. This encodes CASSSGQKNSPLHF.

The chain carries TRBV5-1 and TRBJ1-2; the match to TRBD1 covers 7 bases. The CDR3 spans 16 residues. Germline lookup yields CDR1 SGHRS and CDR2 YFSETQ. V lost 5 bases and J lost 2; bases outside the gene matches: 12. CDR3 sequence: CASSFLTGEKNYGYTF. The CDR3 DNA sequence: TGCGCCAGCAGTTTTTTAACAGGGGAAAAGAACTATGGCTACACCTTC.

V usage is TRBV10-3 and J usage is TRBJ2-7; tentative D call: TRBD2 (5 bases). V was shortened by 7 bases and J by 4 bases, with 20 bases between the two germline ends. The CDR3 length is 15 residues. The germline V gene has CDR1 ENHRY and CDR2 SYGVKD. Written as DNA, the CDR3 is TGTGCCATCAAGAGCGACTGGCAGCGGAAGTACGAGCAGTACTTC. Translated, it gives CAIKSDWQRKYEQYF.

DNA of the CDR3: TGCAGCGTTGCCCTAAGGGGTGACACTGAAGCTTTCTTT. It yields the protein CSVALRGDTEAFF. V and J are TRBV29-1 and TRBJ1-1; D might be TRBD1 (5 bases). Germline CDR1 and CDR2: SQVTM and ANQGSEA. The CDR3 has 13 residues. V lost 4 bases and J 3 bases, leaving 12 bases between the germline ends.

The CDR3, as DNA: TGTGCCACCAGCCCCTACGGGGGGAGGGCTAATGAAAAACTGTTTTTT. It yields the protein CATSPYGGRANEKLFF. The chain is built from TRBV15 and TRBJ1-4; TRBD1 might be the D (5 bases). V lost 5 bases and J 3 bases, leaving 16 bases between the germline ends. The length of the CDR3 is 16 residues. CDR1 and CDR2 (germline): LNHNV, YYDKDF (reference sequence).

V usage is TRBV5-4 and J usage is TRBJ2-5; 13 bases fit TRBD2. This CDR3 has 16 residues. The V segment lost 3 bases and the J segment 7 bases; nucleotides outside the gene matches: 9. Germline V gene sequence: CDR1 SGHNT, CDR2 YYREEE (reference sequence). This CDR3 reads CASSSGLAGARGTQYF. The DNA of the CDR3 is TGTGCCAGCAGCTCCGGACTAGCGGGGGCAAGAGGGACCCAGTACTTC.

This chain connects TRBV2 to TRBJ2-6; D remains ambiguous. V gave up 3 bases and J gave up 0 bases, with 18 bases separating them. The germline V gene has CDR1 SNHLY and CDR2 FYNNEI. The CDR3 has 19 residues. CDR3 DNA sequence: TGTGCCAGCAGTGAGGCGAGGTATAACCTCTACTCTGGGGCCAACGTCCTGACTTTC. Encoded protein: CASSEARYNLYSGANVLTF.

This clone was counted once. The rearrangement links TRBV5-6 to TRBJ2-1; the match to TRBD2 covers 8 bases. The CDR3 loop spans 16 amino acids. CDR1 SGHDT and CDR2 YYEEEE come from the germline V gene. V trimming: 4 bases; J trimming: 6 bases; junction bases outside the gene matches: 12. The CDR3: CASSPTAGGRVNEQFF. As DNA, the CDR3 is TGTGCCAGCAGCCCAACCGCGGGGGGTCGGGTCAATGAGCAGTTCTTC. The full variable domain, completed using reference TRBV5-6 and TRBJ2-1, is DAGVTQSPTHLIKTRGQQVTLRCSPKSGHDTVSWYQQALGQGPQFIFQYYEEEERQRGNFPDRFSGHQFPNYSSELNVNALLLGDSALYLCASSPTAGGRVNEQFFGPGTRLTVL.

The chain combines TRBV7-6 with TRBJ1-1, with 8 bases lining up with TRBD1. CDR3 size: 20 residues. Germline V lookup: CDR1 SGHVS, CDR2 FNYEAQ. J was trimmed by 3 bases and V by 5 bases; bases with no gene match: 23. The CDR3 nucleotides read TGTGCCAGCAGCCCCACTACGTATCGACAGGGGATTGAGGTCTACACTGAAGCTTTCTTT. Translated, it gives CASSPTTYRQGIEVYTEAFF.

The chain uses TRBV2 and TRBJ1-2; TRBD1 might be the D (5 bases). Trimming cost V 3 bases and J 0 bases, with 8 bases left between them. The CDR3 has 14 amino acids. Germline V CDR1 and CDR2: SNHLY, FYNNEI. Here the CDR3 reads CASSDPGANYGYTF. CDR3 bases: TGTGCCAGCAGTGACCCGGGGGCTAACTATGGCTACACCTTC.

This rearrangement joins TRBV11-1 to TRBJ2-3, with 10 bases identical to TRBD2. There are 15 residues in the CDR3. Germline assignment: CDR1 SGHAT and CDR2 FQDESV (reference sequence). Losses at the gene ends were 5 bases for V and 6 bases for J; bases not matched to a gene: 8. CDR3 amino acids: CASSPGLASLDTQYF. CDR3 nucleotide sequence: TGTGCCAGCAGCCCGGGACTAGCGAGTCTGGATACGCAGTATTTT.

The chain combines TRBV3-1 (or the pseudogene TRBV3-2) with TRBJ2-3; 9 bases are a match to TRBD2. CDR3 length: 16 residues. CDR1 is LGHDT, CDR2 YNNKEL, per germline (reference sequence). The V segment lost 1 base and the J segment 2 bases; nucleotides outside the gene matches: 4. In DNA, the CDR3 is TGTGCCAGCAGCCAAGGACTAGCGGAACTCACAGATACGCAGTATTTT. It is translated as CASSQGLAELTDTQYF.

This clone has only a few counts. This rearrangement joins TRBV6-5 to TRBJ1-5, with a weak D call TRBD1 (6 bases). The CDR3 spans 13 residues. The V and J ends lost 5 bases and 7 bases respectively, with 12 bases between them. CDR1 and CDR2 from the germline V gene are MNHEY and SVGAGI. The DNA for the CDR3 is TGTGCCAGCAGTCGCCACAGGGAACAGCCCCAGCATTTT. This sequence encodes CASSRHREQPQHF.

CDR3 loop: CSVEEKQTGGSYNEQFF. CDR3 DNA sequence: TGCAGCGTTGAAGAAAAACAGACAGGGGGCTCGTACAATGAGCAGTTCTTC. J is TRBJ2-1 and V is TRBV29-1; 10 nucleotides line up with TRBD1. The CDR3 is 17 residues long. CDR1 SQVTM and CDR2 ANQGSEA come from the germline V gene. V was pared by 0 bases and J by 4 bases, with 9 bases of the junction left unmatched.

The rearrangement uses TRBV7-3 and TRBJ2-1; 10 bases map to TRBD2. J gave up 4 bases and V 2 bases, and 5 bases lay outside the gene matches. The CDR3 spans 16 residues. Germline V gene sequence: CDR1 SGHTA, CDR2 FQGTGA. DNA for the CDR3: TGTGCCAGCAGCTTACGTCCTAGCGGGGGATACAATGAGCAGTTCTTC. It specifies CASSLRPSGGYNEQFF.

The chain carries TRBV2 and TRBJ2-7; the D gene is possibly TRBD1 (6 bases). Germline V gene sequence: CDR1 SNHLY, CDR2 FYNNEI. The V end lost 1 base, the J end lost 1 base, and 11 bases lay between the germline ends. The CDR3 consists of 15 residues. For the CDR3, the DNA is TGTGCCAGCAGTGAAGTGGACAGAGGTTCCTACGAGCAGTACTTC. Protein product: CASSEVDRGSYEQYF.